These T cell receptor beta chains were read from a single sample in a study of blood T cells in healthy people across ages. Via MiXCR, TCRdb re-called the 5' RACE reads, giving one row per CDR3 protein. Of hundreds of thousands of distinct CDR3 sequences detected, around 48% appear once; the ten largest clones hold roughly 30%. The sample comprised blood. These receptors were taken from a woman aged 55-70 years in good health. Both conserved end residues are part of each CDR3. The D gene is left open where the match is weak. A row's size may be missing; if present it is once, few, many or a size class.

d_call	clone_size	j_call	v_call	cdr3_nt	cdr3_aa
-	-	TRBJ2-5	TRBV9	TGTGCCAGCAGCGTAGCTGGGCAAAAGGAGACCCAGTACTTC	CASSVAGQKETQYF
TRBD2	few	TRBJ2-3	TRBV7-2	TGTGCCAGCAGCCGCGGGGGGTCGGGCACAGATACGCAGTATTTT	CASSRGGSGTDTQYF
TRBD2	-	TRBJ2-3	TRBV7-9	TGTGCCACGGGACTAGCGGCCACAGATACGCAGTATTTT	CATGLAATDTQYF
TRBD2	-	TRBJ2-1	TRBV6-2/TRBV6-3	TGTGCCAGCAACCCCGGGACTAGCGGGAGGGCCTACAATGAGCAGTTCTTC	CASNPGTSGRAYNEQFF
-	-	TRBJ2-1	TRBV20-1	TGCAGTGTCGACCGGACGGACTACAATGAGCAGTTCTTC	CSVDRTDYNEQFF
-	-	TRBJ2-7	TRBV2	TGTGCCAGCAGTGAACGGTCCCTGGGGGAGCAGTACTTC	CASSERSLGEQYF
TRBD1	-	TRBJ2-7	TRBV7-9	TGTGCCAGCAGCTTGCCCCGGACAGGGGCCTACAATGAGCAGTACTTC	CASSLPRTGAYNEQYF
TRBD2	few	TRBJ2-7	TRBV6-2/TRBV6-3	TGTGCCAGCAGTTATGAGACTAGCAGGTTCTACGAGCAGTACTTC	CASSYETSRFYEQYF
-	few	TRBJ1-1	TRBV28	TGTGCCAGTACCACTGGACAGCTGAACACTGAAGCTTTCTTT	CASTTGQLNTEAFF
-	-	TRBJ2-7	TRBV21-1	TGTGCCAGCAGCAAAGCCTTCCTACGGGACAGCTCCTACAATGAGCAGTACTTC	CASSKAFLRDSSYNEQYF
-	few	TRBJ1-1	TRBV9	TGTGCCAGCAGCGTGGACATTAGGGGCACTGAAGCTTTCTTT	CASSVDIRGTEAFF
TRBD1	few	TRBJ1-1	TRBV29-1	TGCAGCGTGCACGGTGGGACAGGGGTGGAAGCTTTCTTT	CSVHGGTGVEAFF
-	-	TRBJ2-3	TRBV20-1	TGCAGTGCTAAAAGGGCAGCTGAGGATACGCAGTATTTT	CSAKRAAEDTQYF
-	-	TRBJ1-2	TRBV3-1	TGTGCCAGCAACGGGGAAGGCTATGGCTACACCTTC	CASNGEGYGYTF
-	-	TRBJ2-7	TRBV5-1	TGCGCCAGCAGCTTGGAGGAGCGTTCGGTAACAGTTCCCTACGAGCAGTACTTC	CASSLEERSVTVPYEQYF
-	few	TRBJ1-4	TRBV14	TGTGCCAGCAGCCAAGAACTCCATCCGGAGGACGAAAAACTGTTTTTT	CASSQELHPEDEKLFF
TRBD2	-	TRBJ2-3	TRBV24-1	TGTGCCACCAGTGACCCAAGGGCGGGAGTAACAGATACGCAGTATTTT	CATSDPRAGVTDTQYF
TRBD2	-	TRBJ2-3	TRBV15	TGTGCCACCAGCCCGAGACTAGCCCCCACAGATACGCAGTATTTT	CATSPRLAPTDTQYF
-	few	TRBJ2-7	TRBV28	TGTGCCAGCAGCCCCCCCCGTTCCCACTCCTACGAGCAGTACTTC	CASSPPRSHSYEQYF
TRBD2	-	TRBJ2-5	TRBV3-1	TGTGCCAGCAGCCAACCTACTAGCGGGAGAAGCCAAGAGACCCAGTACTTC	CASSQPTSGRSQETQYF
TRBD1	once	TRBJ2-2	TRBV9	TGTGCCAGCAGCGTCCCGGGACAGGTAGAGACCGGGGAGCTGTTTTTT	CASSVPGQVETGELFF
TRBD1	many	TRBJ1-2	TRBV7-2	TGTGCCAGCAGCCCGACCGGGGGACAGGGGGCAGTCTATGGCTACACCTTC	CASSPTGGQGAVYGYTF
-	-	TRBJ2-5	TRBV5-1	TGCGCCAGCAGCTCTTCCCCTGCCTACCAAGGAGAGACCCAGTACTTC	CASSSSPAYQGETQYF
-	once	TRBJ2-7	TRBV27	TGTGCCAGCAGTTTAACGGGAGCCCCCTACGAGCAGTACTTC	CASSLTGAPYEQYF
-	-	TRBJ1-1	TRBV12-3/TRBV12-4	TGTGCCAGCAGTCAGGGACTGAGGAGTACTGAAGCTTTCTTT	CASSQGLRSTEAFF
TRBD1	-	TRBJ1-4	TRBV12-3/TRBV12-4	TGTGCCAGCAGTACTACAGGGGTGGAGGAAAAACTGTTTTTT	CASSTTGVEEKLFF
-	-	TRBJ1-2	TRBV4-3	TGCGCCAGCAGCCCAGCCAAGGGGTCGGGCTATGGCTACACCTTC	CASSPAKGSGYGYTF
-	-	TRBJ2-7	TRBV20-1	TGCAGTGCTTCTCATCTATATACCTACGAGCAGTACTTC	CSASHLYTYEQYF
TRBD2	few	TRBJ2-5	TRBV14	TGTGCCAGCAGCCAACGGACTAGCGGGAGGAGGACCCAGTACTTC	CASSQRTSGRRTQYF
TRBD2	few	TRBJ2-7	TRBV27	TGTGCCAGCAGTCCCCCCCGACTAGCGGGAGGGTTTAGTGAGCAGTACTTC	CASSPPRLAGGFSEQYF
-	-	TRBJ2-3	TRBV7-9	TGTGCCAGCAGCTCTCGGGCCGCCACAGATACGCAGTATTTT	CASSSRAATDTQYF
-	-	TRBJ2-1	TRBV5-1	TGCGCCAGCAGCGCCTCAGGGTTCGGGGAGCAGTTCTTC	CASSASGFGEQFF
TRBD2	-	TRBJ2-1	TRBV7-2	TGTGCCAGCAGCAACGTGGGACTAGCGGGAAACGAGCAGTTCTTC	CASSNVGLAGNEQFF
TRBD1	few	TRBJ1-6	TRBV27	TGTGCCAGCAGTTTAGGCGACAGGGGTGATTCACCCCTCCACTTT	CASSLGDRGDSPLHF
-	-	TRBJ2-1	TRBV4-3	TGCGCCAGCAGCCAACAGAGGGGAAAGAGGTACAATGAGCAGTTCTTC	CASSQQRGKRYNEQFF
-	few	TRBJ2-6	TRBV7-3	TGTGCCAGCAGTTTGCGCCCCCCGGGGAAGGGTTCTGGGGCCAACGTCCTGACTTTC	CASSLRPPGKGSGANVLTF
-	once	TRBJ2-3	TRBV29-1	TGCAGCGTTGACATAGACACAGATACGCAGTATTTT	CSVDIDTDTQYF
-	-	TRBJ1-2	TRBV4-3	TGCGCCAGCAGCCAAGAGGAGGGCTACTATGGCTACACCTTC	CASSQEEGYYGYTF
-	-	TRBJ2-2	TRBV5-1	TGCGCCAGCAGCTTGAATCCAGGGGCAGGCACCGGGGAGCTGTTTTTT	CASSLNPGAGTGELFF
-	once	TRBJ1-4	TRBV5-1	TGCGCCAGCAGCTTAGGCTCAACTAATGAAAAACTGTTTTTT	CASSLGSTNEKLFF
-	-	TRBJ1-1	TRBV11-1	TGTGCCAGCAGCACAGCTCGGGGATTGAACACTGAAGCTTTCTTT	CASSTARGLNTEAFF
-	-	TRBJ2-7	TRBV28	TGTGCCAGCAGTGCGAGAGGGTCCTCCTACGAGCAGTACTTC	CASSARGSSYEQYF
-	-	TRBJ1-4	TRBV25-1	TGTGCCAGCAGTCCCCAGGAGGGGAGCAGAGGCGAAAAACTGTTTTTT	CASSPQEGSRGEKLFF
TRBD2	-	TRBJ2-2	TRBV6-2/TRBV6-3	TGTGCCAGCAGTAGTAGCGGGACCACCGGGGAGCTGTTTTTT	CASSSSGTTGELFF
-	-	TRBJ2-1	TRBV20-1	TGCAGTGAGAGAGGGAACCAATATGAGCAGTTCTTC	CSERGNQYEQFF
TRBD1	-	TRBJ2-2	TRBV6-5	TGTGCCAGCAAAAAGGGTGACAGGGGGCGCACCGGGGAGCTGTTTTTT	CASKKGDRGRTGELFF
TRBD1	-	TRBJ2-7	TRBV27	TGTGCCAGCAGGCCGTATTGGACAGGTAACTACGAGCAGTACTTC	CASRPYWTGNYEQYF
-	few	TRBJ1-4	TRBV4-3	TGCGCCAGCAGCCTCGACTTTTACAGCAACTCGAATGAAAAACTGTTTTTT	CASSLDFYSNSNEKLFF
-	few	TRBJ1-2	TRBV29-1	TGCAGCGCGGGACAAGGCTATGGCTACACCTTC	CSAGQGYGYTF
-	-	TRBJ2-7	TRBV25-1	TGTGCCAGCAGTGACCTCGACCAGTACGAGCAGTACTTC	CASSDLDQYEQYF
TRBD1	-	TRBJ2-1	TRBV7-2	TGTGCCAGCAGCCTCCCGGGACAGGGGGCTTATGAGCAGTTCTTC	CASSLPGQGAYEQFF
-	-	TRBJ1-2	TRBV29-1	TGCAGCACCCGAGGACAGTTCAACTATGGCTACACCTTC	CSTRGQFNYGYTF
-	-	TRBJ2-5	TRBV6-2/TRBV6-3	TGTGCCAGCAGTTCCCGGGGAACTTTTTCTGAGCAGTACTTC	CASSSRGTFSEQYF
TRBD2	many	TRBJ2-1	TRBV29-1	TGCAGCGTCTCCTTACCGGGACTAGCGGGAGGTAGCGAGCAGTTCTTC	CSVSLPGLAGGSEQFF
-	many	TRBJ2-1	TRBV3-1	TGTGCCAGCAGCCTGACAGGGAGGGGACCCAATGAGCAGTTCTTC	CASSLTGRGPNEQFF